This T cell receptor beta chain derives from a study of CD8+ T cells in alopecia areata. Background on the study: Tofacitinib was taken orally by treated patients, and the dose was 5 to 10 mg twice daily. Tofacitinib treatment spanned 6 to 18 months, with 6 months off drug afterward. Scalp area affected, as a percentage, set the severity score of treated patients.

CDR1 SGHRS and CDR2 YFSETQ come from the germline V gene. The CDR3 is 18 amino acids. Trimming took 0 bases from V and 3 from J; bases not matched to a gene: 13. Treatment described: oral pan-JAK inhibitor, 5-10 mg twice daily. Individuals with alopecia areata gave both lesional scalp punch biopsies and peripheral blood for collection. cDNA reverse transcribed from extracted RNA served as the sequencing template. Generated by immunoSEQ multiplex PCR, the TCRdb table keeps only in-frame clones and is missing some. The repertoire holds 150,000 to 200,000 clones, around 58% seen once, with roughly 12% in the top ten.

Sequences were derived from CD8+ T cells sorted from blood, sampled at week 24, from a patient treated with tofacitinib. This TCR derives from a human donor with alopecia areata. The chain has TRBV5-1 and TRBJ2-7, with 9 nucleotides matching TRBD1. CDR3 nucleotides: TGCGCCAGCAGCTTGGCCCCGGGACAGGGTTTACTTGGCTACGAGCAGTACTTC. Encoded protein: CASSLAPGQGLLGYEQYF.